These 22 T cell receptor beta chains were all obtained from the same sample, sequenced in a study of T cell responses to AZD1222 COVID-19 vaccine. Libraries were prepared by immunoSEQ multiplex PCR; TCRdb keeps only in-frame clonotypes and omits some of them. The sample holds approximately 260,000 clones; approximately 93% are singletons and the top ten take 0.5% to 0.7%. The sample was peripheral blood, taken on day 0 of AZD1222 vaccination. These receptors all come from an adult in good health.

This clone has only one observation. The gene calls are TRBV7-8 and TRBJ2-7, with 9 bases lining up with TRBD1. Germline values: CDR1 SGHVS, CDR2 FQNEAQ. This CDR3 region has 14 residues. Trimming took 4 bases from V and 6 from J; bases not matched to a gene: 7. The CDR3 here is CASSSSGTGSEQYF. Here the CDR3 DNA reads TGTGCCAGCAGCTCCTCCGGGACAGGGTCCGAGCAGTACTTC.

The gene calls are TRBV5-6 and TRBJ2-7, with TRBD2 matching over 11 bases. Germline V gene lookup returns CDR1 SGHDT and CDR2 YYEEEE. The V gene end was trimmed by 4 bases and the J gene end by 1 base; junction bases not matched to a gene: 1. The CDR3 has 14 residues. The CDR3: CASSRTSGSYEQYF. The CDR3 DNA reads as TGTGCCAGCAGCAGGACTAGCGGGTCCTACGAGCAGTACTTC. The whole variable domain, remainder taken from reference TRBV5-6 and TRBJ2-7, is DAGVTQSPTHLIKTRGQQVTLRCSPKSGHDTVSWYQQALGQGPQFIFQYYEEEERQRGNFPDRFSGHQFPNYSSELNVNALLLGDSALYLCASSRTSGSYEQYFGPGTRLTVT.

The CDR3 loop is CASSGISSYNSPLHF. The DNA for the CDR3 is TGTGCCAGCAGCGGAATAAGCTCCTATAATTCACCCCTCCACTTT. The J gene is TRBJ1-6, the V gene TRBV2; D gene uncertain. V lost 6 bases, J lost 0 bases, and 9 bases lay in between. CDR1 and CDR2 (germline): SNHLY, FYNNEI. The CDR3 consists of 15 residues. Full variable domain (rest looked up from reference TRBV2 and TRBJ1-6): EPEVTQTPSHQVTQMGQEVILRCVPISNHLYFYWYRQILGQKVEFLVSFYNNEISEKSEIFDDQFSVERPDGSNFTLKIRSTKLEDSAMYFCASSGISSYNSPLHFGNGTRLTVT.

This chain connects TRBV4-1 to TRBJ2-4; D unclear. This CDR3 has 16 amino acids. Trimming cost V 5 bases and J 2 bases, with 16 bases left between them. Germline V gene sequence: CDR1 MGHRA, CDR2 YSYEKL. The CDR3 is CASSAPQSATKNIQYF. The DNA of the CDR3 is TGCGCCAGCAGCGCTCCCCAGAGTGCCACCAAAAACATTCAGTACTTC.

V and J are TRBV5-6 and TRBJ1-4; D might be TRBD1 (6 bases). V was pared by 1 base and J by 4 bases, with 14 bases between. The V gene's germline CDR1 is SGHDT and CDR2 YYEEEE. The CDR3 is 16 residues long. The CDR3 protein is CASSLKSGGFNEKLFF. The CDR3 nucleotides read TGTGCCAGCAGCTTGAAATCCGGGGGCTTTAATGAAAAACTGTTTTTT.

The chain recombines TRBV9 with TRBJ2-5; 11 nucleotides line up with TRBD1. Germline loops: CDR1 SGDLS, CDR2 YYNGEE. This CDR3 contains 14 residues. V gave up 3 bases and J gave up 5 bases; unmatched junction bases: 3. The CDR3 DNA reads as TGTGCCAGCAGCGGGACAGGGGGCTGGGAGACCCAGTACTTC. Amino acids: CASSGTGGWETQYF.

This clone was seen a few times. The chain has TRBV24-1 and TRBJ2-7; D is ambiguous. This CDR3 contains 13 residues. Germline V lookup: CDR1 KGHDR, CDR2 SFDVKD. V was pared by 3 bases and J by 1 base, with 6 bases between. In nucleotides, the CDR3 is TGTGCCACCAGTGATAACTTATCCTACGAGCAGTACTTC. Translated, it gives CATSDNLSYEQYF.

V usage is TRBV5-1 and J usage is TRBJ2-5; D is uncertain. The CDR3 runs to 13 residues. Trimming cost V 2 bases and J 5 bases, with 10 bases left between them. Looked up from germline, CDR1 is SGHRS and CDR2 is YFSETQ. The CDR3 is CASSFTPGETQYF. CDR3 DNA sequence: TGCGCCAGCAGCTTTACCCCAGGCGAGACCCAGTACTTC.

The chain has TRBV29-1 and TRBJ2-1, with D possibly TRBD2 on 6 matching bases. Germline assignment: CDR1 SQVTM and CDR2 ANQGSEA. The CDR3 consists of 15 residues. The V end lost 1 base, the J end lost 9 bases, and 19 bases lay between the germline ends. The CDR3 loop is CSVEGSTAGKGEQFF. CDR3 DNA: TGCAGCGTTGAAGGCTCGACTGCGGGAAAAGGTGAGCAGTTCTTC.

This chain uses TRBV7-6 with TRBJ2-7; D is uncertain. This CDR3 has 15 amino acids. Trimming left V 0 bases short and J 1 base short, with 10 bases between. The germline V gene has CDR1 SGHVS and CDR2 FNYEAQ. CDR3 nucleotides: TGTGCCAGCAGCTTAGCTGGAGACCGATCCTACGAGCAGTACTTC. It encodes CASSLAGDRSYEQYF. The full variable domain, completed using reference TRBV7-6 and TRBJ2-7, is GAGVSQSPRYKVTKRGQDVALRCDPISGHVSLYWYRQALGQGPEFLTYFNYEAQQDKSGLPNDRFSAERPEGSISTLTIQRTEQRDSAMYRCASSLAGDRSYEQYFGPGTRLTVT.

The CDR3 region is CSERLLNTEAFF. The CDR3 DNA sequence: TGCAGCGAGCGCCTATTGAACACTGAAGCTTTCTTT. The V gene is TRBV29-1, the J gene TRBJ1-1; D remains unclear. From germline, CDR1 is SQVTM and CDR2 ANQGSEA. The CDR3 sequence is 12 residues long. V was shortened by 7 bases and J by 0 bases, with 9 bases between the two germline ends.

V is TRBV7-2 and J is TRBJ2-7; D might be TRBD1 (5 bases). Trimming stripped 0 bases from V and 0 bases from J, with 15 bases between. Germline loops: CDR1 SGHTA, CDR2 FQGNSA. CDR3 length: 17 amino acids. The DNA of the CDR3 is TGTGCCAGCAGCTTAGCTGTGGCCAGGACAAGCTCCTACGAGCAGTACTTC. Residues: CASSLAVARTSSYEQYF.

The gene calls are TRBV28 and TRBJ2-7; 8 positions match TRBD2. Trimming took 7 bases from V and 2 from J; bases not matched to a gene: 4. The CDR3 is 13 amino acids. Germline CDR1 and CDR2: MDHEN and SYDVKM. The CDR3 nucleotides are TGTGCCAGCATGTCGGGGGGGCCCTACGAGCAGTACTTC. Translation gives CASMSGGPYEQYF.

The genes are TRBV20-1 and TRBJ1-6; tentative D call: TRBD1 (5 bases). Germline CDR1 and CDR2: DFQATT and SNEGSKA (reference sequence). V was shortened by 3 bases and J by 2 bases, with 11 bases between the two germline ends. The CDR3 is made up of 15 amino acids. The CDR3 DNA follows: TGCAGTGCTAGTAGCACGGGGGCCTATAATTCACCCCTCCACTTT. It codes for CSASSTGAYNSPLHF.

This chain joins TRBV12-3 or TRBV12-4 and TRBJ1-1; D is uncertain. Trimming removed 3 bases from V and 6 bases from J, with 11 bases in between. The CDR3 runs to 13 residues. Here the CDR3 DNA reads TGTGCCAGCAGTTTCTTCTACGGGGCTGAAGCTTTCTTT. Protein sequence: CASSFFYGAEAFF.

As for this clone: The sample carries other DNA sequences with the same CDR3. The chain uses TRBV4-1 and TRBJ2-7; 11 nucleotides agree with TRBD2. Germline CDR1 reads MGHRA; CDR2 reads YSYEKL. CDR3 size: 14 residues. Trimming removed 3 bases from V and 4 bases from J; junction bases left unmatched: 2. In nucleotides, the CDR3 is TGCGCCAGCAGCCATACTAGCGGGAGTTACGAGCAGTACTTC. Translation: CASSHTSGSYEQYF.

This rearrangement joins TRBV7-2 to TRBJ1-5, with D tentatively TRBD1 (6 bases). Trimming cost V 1 base and J 0 bases, with 13 bases left between them. In germline, CDR1 is SGHTA, CDR2 FQGNSA. CDR3 length: 17 amino acids. The CDR3 sequence: CASSLEGHTYSNQPQHF. The CDR3 DNA sequence: TGTGCCAGCAGCTTAGAGGGACACACCTATAGCAATCAGCCCCAGCATTTT.

CDR3: CASSRSGGLNSPLHF. CDR3 sequence (DNA): TGTGCCAGCAGCCGGTCGGGGGGCCTTAATTCACCCCTCCACTTT. The chain carries TRBV3-1 (or the pseudogene TRBV3-2) and TRBJ1-6; D may be TRBD1 (6 bases). Trimming cost V 4 bases and J 6 bases, with 13 bases left between them. The CDR3 is 15 amino acids. CDR1 LGHDT and CDR2 YNNKEL come from the germline V gene (reference sequence).

The genes are TRBV7-2 and TRBJ2-1; D remains unclear. CDR1 is SGHTA, CDR2 FQGNSA, per germline. The V end was cut by 6 bases, the J end by 2 bases, with 14 bases between. The CDR3 totals 15 residues. The CDR3 DNA reads TGTGCCAGCAGGCCCCCTGGGTCTCCCTACAATGAGCAGTTCTTC. This gives the protein CASRPPGSPYNEQFF.

The chain carries TRBV6-1 and TRBJ2-1, with D tentatively TRBD2 (5 bases). The germline CDR1 and CDR2 sequences are MNHNS and SASEGT. The V gene lost 3 bases and the J gene lost 5 bases, with 5 bases spanning the gap. The CDR3 runs to 12 residues. In DNA form, the CDR3 reads TGTGCCAGCAGTGACGGGGACAATGAGCAGTTCTTC. It specifies CASSDGDNEQFF.

The CDR3 region has the DNA TGCGCCAGCAGCCCGCTAGGACAGATCTCTGGGGCCAACGTCCTGACTTTC. It is translated as CASSPLGQISGANVLTF. V gene TRBV5-1 combines with J gene TRBJ2-6, with D perhaps matching TRBD1 (6 bases). The CDR3 loop spans 17 amino acids. Germline CDR1 SGHRS, CDR2 YFSETQ. V dropped 4 bases and J dropped 0 bases, with 14 bases sitting between them.

The chain combines TRBV7-9 with TRBJ1-2; the D gene is possibly TRBD1 (6 bases). This CDR3 comprises 15 residues. V gave up 1 base and J gave up 8 bases, with 17 bases separating them. Germline CDR1 and CDR2: SEHNR and FQNEAQ (reference sequence). CDR3 bases: TGTGCCAGCAGCTTAGTCGGAGGTGGGGGGCAAGGCTACACCTTC. It yields the protein CASSLVGGGGQGYTF. Combining the CDR3 with reference TRBV7-9 and TRBJ1-2 gives the whole variable domain DTGVSQNPRHKITKRGQNVTFRCDPISEHNRLYWYRQTLGQGPEFLTYFQNEAQLEKSRLLSDRFSAERPKGSFSTLEIQRTEQGDSAMYLCASSLVGGGGQGYTFGSGTRLTVV.